The 32 T cell receptor beta chains below all came from one sample that was sequenced in a study of control samples from healthy donors and cancer patients. Repertoires were generated with immunoSEQ multiplex PCR, while TCRdb's copy carries only in-frame clones and drops some. The table includes 150,000 or so clones, 93% detected once. Sequenced material: blood. Every receptor here comes from a woman aged 55-75 years in good health.

The chain employs TRBV4-3 and TRBJ2-7; TRBD1 matches at 7 bases. The CDR3 has 14 residues. J lost 0 bases, V lost 4 bases, and 3 bases had no gene match. Germline loops: CDR1 LGHNA, CDR2 YSLEER. The chain's CDR3 is CASSPRTGSYEQYF. The CDR3 DNA reads TGCGCCAGCAGCCCCCGGACAGGCTCCTACGAGCAGTACTTC.

J is TRBJ2-7 and V is TRBV6-2 or TRBV6-3, with D maybe TRBD1 (6 bases). The CDR3 has 14 amino acids. Germline V gene lookup returns CDR1 MNHEY and CDR2 SVGEGT. Trimming stripped 5 bases from V and 0 bases from J, with 11 bases between. This CDR3 is CASSDQGPSYEQYF. Written as DNA, the CDR3 is TGTGCCAGCAGTGACCAGGGGCCCTCCTACGAGCAGTACTTC.

The chain is built from TRBV27 and TRBJ2-7; D could derive from TRBD1 or TRBD2 (5 bases each). The ends were cut back, 2 bases at V and 0 bases at J, with 11 bases in the middle. The CDR3 contains 15 residues. Germline V lookup: CDR1 MNHEY, CDR2 SMNVEV (reference sequence). In DNA, the CDR3 is TGTGCCAGCAGTTTAACGGGGCTAATCTCCTACGAGCAGTACTTC. Its translation is CASSLTGLISYEQYF.

The gene calls are TRBV19 and TRBJ1-5; a weak D match, TRBD1 (6 bases). CDR3 length: 16 amino acids. The germline CDR1 and CDR2 sequences are LNHDA and SQIVND (reference sequence). The V end was cut by 5 bases, the J end by 1 base, with 15 bases between. As DNA, the CDR3 is TGTGCCAGTAGTCCACTACAGGGATCAAGCAATCAGCCCCAGCATTTT. Translation: CASSPLQGSSNQPQHF. Filled out from reference TRBV19 and TRBJ1-5, the complete variable domain reads DGGITQSPKYLFRKEGQNVTLSCEQNLNHDAMYWYRQDPGQGLRLIYYSQIVNDFQKGDIAEGYSVSREKKESFPLTVTSAQKNPTAFYLCASSPLQGSSNQPQHFGDGTRLSIL.

The rearrangement uses TRBV11-2 and TRBJ2-7; unclear D gene. CDR3 length equals 11 residues. The germline V gene has CDR1 SGHAT and CDR2 FQNNGV. V lost 5 bases to trimming and J lost 2 bases, with 4 bases between them. CDR3 protein: CASSPAYEQYF. Written as DNA, the CDR3 is TGTGCCAGCAGCCCCGCCTACGAGCAGTACTTC.

This clone showed up just a few times. The V call is TRBV15, the J call TRBJ1-3; a possible D gene is TRBD1 (5 bases). Germline assignment: CDR1 LNHNV and CDR2 YYDKDF (reference sequence). Trimming took 3 bases from V and 0 from J, leaving 15 bases between them. The CDR3 sequence is 17 residues long. CDR3 residues: CATSSTRQGRSGNTIYF. The DNA for the CDR3 is TGTGCCACCAGCAGCACAAGGCAGGGACGCTCTGGAAACACCATATATTTT.

The chain has TRBV5-6 and TRBJ1-2, with D perhaps TRBD1 (5 bases). This CDR3 spans 14 amino acids. CDR1 is SGHDT and CDR2 is YYEEEE in the germline V gene. The V and J ends lost 0 bases and 8 bases respectively, with 14 bases between them. The CDR3 coding sequence is TGTGCCAGCAGCTTGGCCCTGGGGGATTGGGGCTACACCTTC. Translating it yields CASSLALGDWGYTF.

This rearrangement joins TRBV5-1 to TRBJ2-1; D may be TRBD1 or TRBD2 (5 bases each). Germline-derived CDR1 and CDR2 are SGHRS and YFSETQ. The CDR3 consists of 15 residues. V lost 4 bases to trimming and J lost 1 base, with 12 bases between them. The CDR3 DNA sequence: TGCGCCAGCAGCCCGGGACCGACTTCCTACAATGAGCAGTTCTTC. Encoded protein: CASSPGPTSYNEQFF. The full variable domain, completed using reference TRBV5-1 and TRBJ2-1, is KAGVTQTPRYLIKTRGQQVTLSCSPISGHRSVSWYQQTPGQGLQFLFEYFSETQRNKGNFPGRFSGRQFSNSRSEMNVSTLELGDSALYLCASSPGPTSYNEQFFGPGTRLTVL.

The chain uses TRBV7-9 and TRBJ2-1; perhaps D is TRBD1 or TRBD2 (6 bases each). Germline values: CDR1 SEHNR, CDR2 FQNEAQ (reference sequence). V lost 5 bases and J 7 bases, leaving 12 bases between the germline ends. The CDR3 is 13 amino acids. Here the CDR3 reads CASSRRRGNEQFF. CDR3 bases: TGTGCCAGCAGCCGCAGGAGGGGGAATGAGCAGTTCTTC. Complete variable domain (other parts from reference TRBV7-9 and TRBJ2-1): DTGVSQNPRHKITKRGQNVTFRCDPISEHNRLYWYRQTLGQGPEFLTYFQNEAQLEKSRLLSDRFSAERPKGSFSTLEIQRTEQGDSAMYLCASSRRRGNEQFFGPGTRLTVL.

The chain couples TRBV5-6 to TRBJ1-2; the match to TRBD1 covers 7 bases. Germline V gene data show CDR1 as SGHDT and CDR2 as YYEEEE. V lost 4 bases to trimming and J lost 3 bases; unmatched junction nucleotides: 6. This CDR3 has 14 residues. The CDR3 sequence: CASSRDSGDYGYTF. For the CDR3, the DNA is TGTGCCAGCAGCCGGGACAGCGGAGACTATGGCTACACCTTC.

This clone was recorded a few times. The chain recombines TRBV7-2 with TRBJ1-3; 7 bases match TRBD1. J was trimmed by 0 bases and V by 5 bases; bases with no gene match: 10. The CDR3 is made up of 17 amino acids. Germline loops: CDR1 SGHTA, CDR2 FQGNSA. This CDR3 is CASSPFATGFSGNTIYF. DNA of the CDR3: TGTGCCAGCAGCCCGTTTGCGACAGGGTTCTCTGGAAACACCATATATTTT. The whole variable domain, remainder taken from reference TRBV7-2 and TRBJ1-3, is GAGVSQSPSNKVTEKGKDVELRCDPISGHTALYWYRQSLGQGLEFLIYFQGNSAPDKSGLPSDRFSAERTGGSVSTLTIQRTQQEDSAVYLCASSPFATGFSGNTIYFGEGSWLTVV.

This rearrangement joins TRBV2 to TRBJ2-1; maybe TRBD2 (6 bases). Per the germline V gene, CDR1 is SNHLY and CDR2 is FYNNEI. Between the trimmed V and J ends, which lost 7 bases and 8 bases, there was a span of 21 bases. The CDR3 extends over 15 amino acids. In DNA, the CDR3 is TGTGCCAGCAACGGACGGGGAGGAGTGGAAGATGAGCAGTTCTTC. Its protein product is CASNGRGGVEDEQFF.

To note about this clone: Other DNA sequences in the same sample also yield this CDR3. The rearrangement uses TRBV12-5 and TRBJ1-5; possibly TRBD1 for D (6 bases). The length of the CDR3 is 18 residues. V was cut by 0 bases and J by 2 bases, with 17 bases left in between. Germline assignment: CDR1 LGHNT and CDR2 FRNRAP. The CDR3 loop is CASGLVLRGGRGNQPQHF. CDR3 coding DNA: TGTGCTAGTGGTTTGGTATTGAGGGGGGGGCGGGGCAATCAGCCCCAGCATTTT.

This sequence joins TRBV3-1 (or the pseudogene TRBV3-2) and TRBJ2-1; TRBD2 aligns across 7 bases. The CDR3 is made up of 15 amino acids. The germline CDR1 and CDR2 sequences are LGHDT and YNNKEL (reference sequence). Unmatched junction bases numbered 7, after V lost 4 bases and J lost 4 bases. The CDR3 DNA sequence: TGTGCCAGCAGCCTTTCCCGGGGGGATTACAATGAGCAGTTCTTC. Translating gives CASSLSRGDYNEQFF.

The CDR3 DNA sequence: TGTGCCAGCAGCCAAGAAGTGGGGGGAGGAACAGATACGCAGTATTTT. This sequence encodes CASSQEVGGGTDTQYF. This chain connects TRBV3-1 (or the pseudogene TRBV3-2) to TRBJ2-3; D may be TRBD2 (6 bases). Between the trimmed V and J ends, which lost 0 bases and 3 bases, there was a span of 13 bases. Per germline, CDR1 LGHDT and CDR2 YNNKEL (reference sequence). There are 16 residues in the CDR3.

The gene calls are TRBV6-5 and TRBJ2-7, with D perhaps TRBD2 (6 bases). Trimming took off 8 bases at V and 3 bases at J, with 20 bases between the two ends. CDR3 length: 15 amino acids. CDR1 is MNHEY and CDR2 is SVGAGI in the germline V gene. The CDR3 bases are TGTGCCAGCCAAAGGGACGGACTATTAAGCTACGAGCAGTACTTC. It translates to CASQRDGLLSYEQYF.

To note about this clone: An end of the junction does not agree with germline; a read error may underlie this. The chain uses TRBV13 and TRBJ1-1; 7 bases match TRBD1. The CDR3 sequence is 11 residues long. Per germline, CDR1 PRHDT and CDR2 FYEKMQ (reference sequence). This CDR3 reads CASSYWTGCTF. Written as DNA, the CDR3 is TGTGCCAGCAGCTATTGGACAGGTTGTACCTTT.

The chain joins TRBV9 to TRBJ2-3; the match to TRBD2 covers 9 bases. Germline loops: CDR1 SGDLS, CDR2 YYNGEE. V shed 7 bases and J 3 bases; nucleotides not matched to a gene: 12. The CDR3 has 16 amino acids. CDR3 amino acids: CASGRGGNSLTDTQYF. CDR3 sequence (DNA): TGTGCCAGCGGGCGGGGGGGCAATTCTTTGACAGATACGCAGTATTTT.

This chain joins TRBV12-3 or TRBV12-4 and TRBJ1-1; TRBD1 might be the D (5 bases). The CDR3 is made up of 13 amino acids. V was shortened by 11 bases and J by 5 bases, with 18 bases between the two germline ends. The CDR3 spells CAWNRGWGTEAFF. The CDR3 bases are TGTGCCTGGAATCGGGGCTGGGGAACTGAAGCTTTCTTT.

The CDR3 spells CASSLEEGTEAFF. The CDR3 region has the DNA TGTGCCAGCAGTTTGGAAGAGGGCACTGAAGCTTTCTTT. The chain joins TRBV12-3 or TRBV12-4 to TRBJ1-1, with D hard to call. Trimming stripped 3 bases from V and 4 bases from J, with 9 bases between. CDR3 length: 13 amino acids.

The chain joins TRBV4-3 to TRBJ1-1; 7 bases agree with TRBD1. Losses at the gene ends were 1 base for V and 4 bases for J; bases not matched to a gene: 9. CDR3 size: 16 residues. CDR1 and CDR2 (germline): LGHNA, YSLEER. The CDR3 bases are TGCGCCAGCAGCCAAGCCCCGGCAGGGGGAGGCACTGAAGCTTTCTTT. As protein: CASSQAPAGGGTEAFF.

The chain is built from TRBV6-5 and TRBJ1-2; 7 nucleotides align to TRBD1. This CDR3 is built from 14 residues. Trimming took 6 bases from V and 4 from J; bases not matched to a gene: 8. Germline values: CDR1 MNHEY, CDR2 SVGAGI. CDR3 bases: TGTGCCAGCAGAACGGACAGGCCTCCCTATGGCTACACCTTC. Translation: CASRTDRPPYGYTF.

The genes are TRBV6-2 or TRBV6-3 and TRBJ1-1; D perhaps matches TRBD1 (5 bases). V lost 5 bases and J 5 bases, leaving 12 bases between the germline ends. CDR1 and CDR2 from the germline V gene are MNHEY and SVGEGT. The CDR3 runs 13 residues. Here the CDR3 DNA reads TGTGCCAGCAGTATTAAGGGGCGGACTGAAGCTTTCTTT. Translating it yields CASSIKGRTEAFF.

This clone appeared a single time. The chain combines TRBV11-2 with TRBJ1-2; D is unclear. The CDR3 extends over 15 amino acids. CDR1 is SGHAT and CDR2 is FQNNGV in the germline V gene. Trimming cost V 0 bases and J 5 bases, with 13 bases left between them. CDR3 sequence (DNA): TGTGCCAGCAGCTTAGATCCGGGGAGATGGTATGGCTACACCTTC. Protein product: CASSLDPGRWYGYTF.

The chain uses TRBV10-3 and TRBJ2-1; TRBD2 matches 10 bases. Germline CDR1 ENHRY, CDR2 SYGVKD. This CDR3 contains 15 residues. The V and J ends lost 10 bases and 9 bases, in that order; junction bases with no gene match: 15. This chain's CDR3 is CASTGRIAGGSEQFF. For the CDR3, the DNA is TGTGCCAGCACGGGGCGAATAGCGGGGGGCAGTGAGCAGTTCTTC.

The J gene is TRBJ2-1, the V gene TRBV7-9; possible D gene TRBD2, 7 bases. Germline V gene data show CDR1 as SEHNR and CDR2 as FQNEAQ (reference sequence). V dropped 6 bases and J dropped 5 bases, with 17 bases sitting between them. The CDR3 is 15 amino acids. The chain's CDR3 is CASRPTGAGDNEQFF. CDR3 bases: TGTGCCAGCAGACCTACGGGGGCGGGGGACAATGAGCAGTTCTTC.

The chain recombines TRBV9 with TRBJ2-7; D unresolved. The CDR3 length is 13 residues. V was shortened by 1 base and J by 6 bases, with 11 bases between the two germline ends. Germline lookup yields CDR1 SGDLS and CDR2 YYNGEE. The CDR3 DNA reads TGTGCCAGCAGCGTATTATCTTCGGGCGAGCAGTACTTC. As protein: CASSVLSSGEQYF.

This rearrangement joins TRBV5-1 to TRBJ2-7, with TRBD1 identical over 7 bases. V gave up 3 bases and J gave up 2 bases; unmatched junction bases: 17. This CDR3 comprises 18 residues. The germline V gene encodes CDR1 SGHRS and CDR2 YFSETQ. The CDR3 bases are TGCGCCAGCAGCTCTTTTACAGGGGCTTCCACCAGACCCTACGAGCAGTACTTC. Translated, it gives CASSSFTGASTRPYEQYF.

This clone has just one count. The gene calls are TRBV19 and TRBJ1-1; 7 bases are shared with TRBD1. This CDR3 comprises 13 residues. Germline V gene lookup returns CDR1 LNHDA and CDR2 SQIVND (reference sequence). V dropped 5 bases and J dropped 9; count of bases not matched to a gene: 9. Here the CDR3 DNA reads TGTGCCAGTAGTCTCCAGGGGACAGCACAAGCTTTCTTT. Translating gives CASSLQGTAQAFF.

V and J are TRBV7-7 and TRBJ2-3, with D perhaps TRBD1 (5 bases). Trimming shortened V by 6 bases and J by 7 bases, and 14 bases separated the two germline ends. The germline V gene encodes CDR1 SSHAT and CDR2 FNYEAQ (reference sequence). The length of the CDR3 is 13 residues. The chain's CDR3 is CASSKGSLNTQYF. The CDR3 bases are TGTGCCAGCAGTAAGGGGTCGCTGAATACGCAGTATTTT.

This chain connects TRBV10-3 to TRBJ2-7, with D possibly matching TRBD2 (5 bases). CDR3 length equals 13 residues. The germline V gene has CDR1 ENHRY and CDR2 SYGVKD. Trimming stripped 3 bases from V and 3 bases from J, with 9 bases between. CDR3 in amino acids: CAISEWENYEQYF. The CDR3 DNA is TGTGCCATCAGTGAATGGGAGAACTACGAGCAGTACTTC.

This chain links TRBV29-1 with TRBJ1-4, with D possibly matching TRBD1 (5 bases). Germline CDR1 reads SQVTM; CDR2 reads ANQGSEA. The CDR3 consists of 14 residues. V lost 6 bases and J lost 3, with 14 bases in between. This chain's CDR3 is CSVRLGTSNEKLFF. CDR3 nucleotide sequence: TGCAGCGTCCGGCTCGGGACCTCTAATGAAAAACTGTTTTTT.